This T cell receptor (beta chain) was identified in a study of glioma-infiltrating T cells after dendritic cell vaccination. This table comes from immunoSEQ multiplex PCR, and its TCRdb copy is limited to in-frame clones, with some not included. This sample has 80,000 to 100,000 clones, with around three quarters found just once. Deletions cut 2 bases from V and 9 bases from J, with 8 bases between. Germline lookup yields CDR1 SGHAT and CDR2 FQNNGV. CDR3 length: 12 residues. The TCR comes from a human donor with glioblastoma. V is TRBV11-2 and J is TRBJ1-3; the D is unclear. This sample comprised blood, obtained before dendritic cell vaccination. The CDR3 protein is CASSLNSGTIYF. DNA for the CDR3: TGTGCCAGCAGCTTAAATTCAGGCACCATATATTTT.